Below, 9 T cell receptor beta chains from the same sample are listed, as sequenced in a study of blood T cell repertoires in COVID-19. Some clones are missing from TCRdb's copy, which holds only in-frame ones; the method was immunoSEQ multiplex PCR. The sample carries about 81,000 clones, roughly nine tenths recorded once. The sequenced sample was peripheral blood. The receptor source for this set is a woman in her fifties or sixties in a cohort sampled during active COVID-19.

The chain uses TRBV5-4 and TRBJ1-4; unclear D gene. Germline lookup yields CDR1 SGHNT and CDR2 YYREEE (reference sequence). The V end lost 1 base, the J end lost 2 bases, and 3 bases lay between the germline ends. The CDR3 loop spans 13 amino acids. CDR3 nucleotides: TGTGCCAGCAGCTTGCAGACTAATGAAAAACTGTTTTTT. This gives the protein CASSLQTNEKLFF.

The chain recombines TRBV18 with TRBJ1-2; 7 bases match TRBD1. The CDR3 covers 15 residues. CDR1 is KGHSH, CDR2 LQKENI, per germline. Trimming at V came to 0 bases and at J to 4 bases, leaving 5 bases not matched to a gene. DNA of the CDR3: TGTGCCAGCTCACCACCGTCTACAGGGGTCTATGGCTACACCTTC. It codes for CASSPPSTGVYGYTF.

The genes are TRBV24-1 and TRBJ2-1, with TRBD2 matching over 8 bases. The CDR3 extends over 18 amino acids. Looked up from germline, CDR1 is KGHDR and CDR2 is SFDVKD. Trimming cost V 1 base and J 6 bases; bases outside gene matches: 13. The CDR3 protein is CATSDLPRGVAGTNEQFF. CDR3 bases: TGTGCCACCAGTGATTTACCCCGGGGGGTAGCGGGAACCAATGAGCAGTTCTTC.

The chain has TRBV19 and TRBJ1-5; D not certain. The CDR3 totals 13 residues. Deletions cut 7 bases from V and 3 bases from J, with 10 bases between. Germline CDR1 reads LNHDA; CDR2 reads SQIVND (reference sequence). The CDR3 protein is CASTSRPNQPQHF. CDR3 in DNA: TGTGCCAGTACCTCGAGGCCCAATCAGCCCCAGCATTTT.

The chain recombines TRBV7-9 with TRBJ1-4; TRBD1 matches at 8 bases. The J segment lost 8 bases and the V segment lost 5 bases, leaving 4 bases of the junction unmatched. Germline loops: CDR1 SEHNR, CDR2 FQNEAQ (reference sequence). This CDR3 spans 13 amino acids. Here the CDR3 DNA reads TGTGCCAGCAGCACAGGGGGGCTAGAAAAACTGTTTTTT. This gives the protein CASSTGGLEKLFF.

Only one count was recorded for this clone. The rearrangement joins TRBV19 to TRBJ1-2; 7 bases are a match to TRBD1. This CDR3 is built from 12 residues. The V and J ends lost 6 bases and 8 bases, in that order; junction bases with no gene match: 6. Germline assignment: CDR1 LNHDA and CDR2 SQIVND (reference sequence). The chain's CDR3 is CASSPQGGGYTF. In nucleotides, the CDR3 is TGTGCCAGTAGCCCCCAAGGGGGCGGCTACACCTTC.

The V gene is TRBV6-5, the J gene TRBJ2-1; 9 nucleotides match TRBD2. This CDR3 is built from 14 residues. Germline V CDR1 and CDR2: MNHEY, SVGAGI. J was trimmed by 6 bases and V by 6 bases; bases with no gene match: 6. Here the CDR3 reads CASRGLAEGNEQFF. In DNA form, the CDR3 reads TGTGCCAGCAGGGGACTAGCAGAGGGCAATGAGCAGTTCTTC.

The gene calls are TRBV10-3 and TRBJ2-7; D is possibly TRBD1 (6 bases). This CDR3 region has 15 residues. CDR1 and CDR2 from the germline V gene are ENHRY and SYGVKD. With 0 bases removed from V and 6 bases from J, the gap between germline ends came to 15 bases. The CDR3 spells CAISESTGWFVEQYF. CDR3 DNA sequence: TGTGCCATCAGTGAGTCAACAGGGTGGTTTGTCGAGCAGTACTTC.

The chain links TRBV10-3 to TRBJ2-7; D is unresolved. V was clipped by 1 base and J by 9 bases, with 10 bases between them. CDR1 and CDR2 from the germline V gene are ENHRY and SYGVKD. This CDR3 is 12 amino acids long. The CDR3 region is CAISELTERQYF. For the CDR3, the DNA is TGTGCCATCAGTGAGTTAACGGAGAGGCAGTACTTC.